This T cell receptor (beta chain) stems from a study of T cell repertoires in cytomegalovirus infection. Study in general: Use of recently identified HLA-C-restricted and well-studied HLA-B-restricted CMV epitopes was part of the study. Carrying CMV and the relevant HLA type showed in public TCR beta signatures. Findings of the study overall: The study found HLA-C-restricted CMV-specific TCR beta clonotypes dominating the ex vivo response. The cumulative frequency of public TCR beta families distinguished individuals who carried CMV together with the relevant HLA.

From the reads, TCRdb called clonotypes with MiXCR, one entry per CDR3 protein. The data hold some 940,000 distinct CDR3 sequences, with approximately 31% observed a single time. In its sample, this clonotype was seen a few times. What it recognizes is unknown. The CDR3 has 14 residues. Trimming cost V 4 bases and J 2 bases, with 10 bases left between them. Material: cultured CD8+ T cells from PBMCs, obtained from culture after CMV antigen stimulation. The chain recombines TRBV12-3 or TRBV12-4 with TRBJ2-3; D might be TRBD1 (6 bases). This receptor was obtained from a human donor in good health (CMV status not recorded). Some clones in this sample may be carry-over from other donors' samples. The CDR3 DNA sequence: TGTGCCAGCAGTTACGGACAGAACACAGATACGCAGTATTTT. It specifies CASSYGQNTDTQYF.